Listed below are T cell receptor beta chains from one sample, sequenced in a study of a mutant IDH1 vaccine in newly diagnosed glioma. These receptors lack a known antigen. Clones were sequenced by immunoSEQ multiplex PCR, and TCRdb holds only the in-frame ones, with some missing. The table has almost 30,000 clones, approximately 86% seen once. Sequences were derived from peripheral blood mononuclear cells (PBMCs), sampled from a glioma patient whose treatment included an IDH1 peptide vaccine. These receptors came from a woman in her forties with glioma. Some clones in this sample may be carry-over from other donors' samples. Each CDR3 is given with its conserved first and last residue. A D gene is named only where the DNA matches it firmly. Rows may omit the clone size; those that give it use once, few, many or a size class.

V: TRBV7-2
D: TRBD1
J: TRBJ1-4
size: .
DNA: TGTGCCAGCAGCTTACGGCAGACAGGGATGGGAGAAAAACTGTTTTTT
CDR3: CASSLRQTGMGEKLFF

V: TRBV11-2
D: TRBD1
J: TRBJ1-2
size: .
DNA: TGTGCCAGCAGCTTAGATCAGGGGGGATATGGCTACACCTTC
CDR3: CASSLDQGGYGYTF

V: TRBV28
D: .
J: TRBJ2-1
size: .
DNA: TGTGCCAGCAGTCAAACCTCATTTTACTCCTACAATGAGCAGTTCTTC
CDR3: CASSQTSFYSYNEQFF

V: TRBV28
D: .
J: TRBJ1-5
size: few
DNA: TGTGCCTATGGGGTGGGCAATCAGCCCCAGCATTTT
CDR3: CAYGVGNQPQHF

V: TRBV28
D: TRBD2
J: TRBJ2-7
size: .
DNA: TGTGCCAGCAGTCAAGCGGGACCCTACGAGCAGTACTTC
CDR3: CASSQAGPYEQYF

V: TRBV5-5
D: TRBD2
J: TRBJ2-3
size: few
DNA: TGTGCCAGCAGCTTTGGCGGGAGGGCTATAGATACGCAGTATTTT
CDR3: CASSFGGRAIDTQYF

V: TRBV7-6
D: .
J: TRBJ2-6
size: .
DNA: TGTGCCAGCAGCTTAAGTTCAGGGTCTGGGGCCAACGTCCTGACTTTC
CDR3: CASSLSSGSGANVLTF

V: TRBV6-4
D: .
J: TRBJ1-6
size: .
DNA: TGTGCCAGCAGTCCCAACAGGGCTTTGCGTGGTACCCTCCACTTT
CDR3: CASSPNRALRGTLHF

V: TRBV4-2
D: TRBD2
J: TRBJ2-1
size: once
DNA: TGTGCCAGCAACGAGGGCGGGGGTTACAATGAGCAGTTCTTC
CDR3: CASNEGGGYNEQFF

V: TRBV27
D: .
J: TRBJ1-1
size: .
DNA: TGTGCCAACAGTTTAACGTTCTGGGATACTGAAGCTTTCTTT
CDR3: CANSLTFWDTEAFF

V: TRBV7-3
D: .
J: TRBJ2-2
size: .
DNA: TGTGCCAGCAGCGCGTTCACCGGGGAGCTGTTTTTT
CDR3: CASSAFTGELFF

V: TRBV5-1
D: TRBD2
J: TRBJ2-1
size: .
DNA: TGCGCCAGCAGCCCTCCAGCGGGAGGCTCCTACAATGAGCAGTTCTTC
CDR3: CASSPPAGGSYNEQFF

V: TRBV18
D: TRBD2
J: TRBJ2-1
size: few
DNA: TGTGCCAGCTCACAAAGCGGGAGCTACAATGAGCAGTTCTTC
CDR3: CASSQSGSYNEQFF

V: TRBV7-8
D: TRBD2
J: TRBJ2-1
size: .
DNA: TGTGCCAGCAGCCCTGGACTAGCGGTATACAATGAGCAGTTCTTC
CDR3: CASSPGLAVYNEQFF

V: TRBV6-1
D: .
J: TRBJ2-6
size: few
DNA: TGTGCCAGCAGTGAAGCTAGCGGCTCTGGGGCCAACGTCCTGACTTTC
CDR3: CASSEASGSGANVLTF

V: TRBV6-1
D: .
J: TRBJ2-5
size: .
DNA: TGTGCCAGCACCAGGGGCAGGGCAGAGACCCAGTACTTC
CDR3: CASTRGRAETQYF

V: TRBV9
D: .
J: TRBJ1-4
size: .
DNA: TGTGCCAGCAGCACCCGGGACCGTGAAAAACTGTTTTTT
CDR3: CASSTRDREKLFF

V: TRBV9
D: .
J: TRBJ1-1
size: few
DNA: TGTGCCAGCAGCCCTTGGTTTGGGGGGGGCTTGAACACTGAAGCTTTCTTT
CDR3: CASSPWFGGGLNTEAFF

V: TRBV7-9
D: .
J: TRBJ1-5
size: .
DNA: TGTGCCAGCAGCCCTACAGGGTTTGAGCCCCAGCATTTT
CDR3: CASSPTGFEPQHF

V: TRBV15
D: .
J: TRBJ1-3
size: few
DNA: TGTGCCACCAGCAGAGAGTCGACGGTGGGAAACACCATATATTTT
CDR3: CATSRESTVGNTIYF

V: TRBV7-9
D: .
J: TRBJ2-5
size: .
DNA: TGTGCCAGCAGCCCGGACCTGTCGGCGGAGACCCAGTACTTC
CDR3: CASSPDLSAETQYF

V: TRBV2
D: TRBD1
J: TRBJ2-3
size: .
DNA: TGTGCCAGCAGTGAAACAGGGGGCTTCACAGATACGCAGTATTTT
CDR3: CASSETGGFTDTQYF

V: TRBV28
D: .
J: TRBJ2-7
size: .
DNA: TGTGCCAACGGACGGTCTCCCTACGAGCAGTACTTC
CDR3: CANGRSPYEQYF

V: TRBV7-7
D: TRBD2
J: TRBJ2-7
size: .
DNA: TGTGCTAGCAGTTCCGCGGGGGGGGCCCTTCTACCCTACGAGCAGTACTTC
CDR3: CASSSAGGALLPYEQYF

V: TRBV4-1
D: .
J: TRBJ2-7
size: .
DNA: TGCGCCAGCAGCCAAGAGAGGAGCGGCTCCTACGAGCAGTACTTC
CDR3: CASSQERSGSYEQYF

V: TRBV27
D: TRBD2
J: TRBJ2-3
size: .
DNA: TGTGCCAGCAGTTTTGTACTAGCGGGGGCCCCAGATACGCAGTATTTT
CDR3: CASSFVLAGAPDTQYF

V: TRBV9
D: .
J: TRBJ2-1
size: .
DNA: TGTGCCAGCAGCCCAACCTTGGGTGCGAGTGAGCAGTTCTTC
CDR3: CASSPTLGASEQFF

V: TRBV28
D: .
J: TRBJ2-7
size: .
DNA: TGTGCCAGTGCCCCTCCTACAGGGAGTGAGTACTTC
CDR3: CASAPPTGSEYF

V: TRBV5-1
D: .
J: TRBJ1-2
size: .
DNA: TGCGCCAGCAGCTCCGGACAGTTTAGGGAGGGCTACACCTTC
CDR3: CASSSGQFREGYTF